Listed here are 21 T cell receptor beta chains from one sample, sequenced in a study of regulatory T cells in long-lasting Graves disease. iRepertoire HTBI primers and Arm-PCR of CDR3 regions built TCR beta libraries. Via MiXCR, TCRdb re-called the multiplex PCR reads, giving one row per CDR3 protein. The data hold fewer than 350,000 distinct CDR3 sequences, with about a sixth observed a single time. The time point: newly diagnosed GD, antithyroid drugs for less than 3 months. Scientists built the TCR library using RNA that was extracted from PBMCs. The material sequenced was peripheral blood mononuclear cells (PBMCs), taken at new diagnosis, from a patient treated with antithyroid drugs. The receptor source for this set is a female donor with Graves disease.

This clonotype was observed at least ten times. An end of the junction differs from the germline gene, which may be a read error. V gene TRBV27 combines with J gene TRBJ2-7; TRBD2 matches 8 bases. This CDR3 has 14 amino acids. The V gene's germline CDR1 is MNHEY and CDR2 SMNVEV (reference sequence). Written as DNA, the CDR3 is TGTGCCACCAGTCAGATCGGGAGGGCCTACGAGCAGTACTTC. The encoded protein is CATSQIGRAYEQYF.

The V and J genes are TRBV19 and TRBJ2-5; D might be TRBD2 (7 bases). The V and J ends lost 0 bases and 7 bases respectively, with 18 bases between them. CDR1 and CDR2 from the germline V gene are LNHDA and SQIVND (reference sequence). The CDR3 consists of 16 residues. CDR3: CASSIDRGAGVGTQYF. CDR3 bases: TGTGCCAGTAGTATAGATCGGGGGGCGGGAGTGGGGACCCAGTACTTC.

The V and J genes are TRBV28 and TRBJ2-1; 8 nucleotides line up with TRBD1. Germline V CDR1 and CDR2: MDHEN, SYDVKM. After removal of 4 bases from V and 4 bases from J, the junction contained 9 bases not matched to a gene. This CDR3 has 16 amino acids. CDR3 bases: TGTGCCAGCAGTTGGACAGGGAGCACTACTTACAATGAGCAGTTCTTC. Residues: CASSWTGSTTYNEQFF.

This clonotype was counted many times. J is TRBJ2-3 and V is TRBV5-1, with D possibly TRBD2 on 5 matching bases. V lost 0 bases to trimming and J lost 6 bases, with 11 bases between them. Germline V lookup: CDR1 SGHRS, CDR2 YFSETQ. The CDR3 spans 14 residues. CDR3 coding DNA: TGCGCCAGCAGCTTGGCCAGTGAGGGCGATACGCAGTATTTT. Translation gives CASSLASEGDTQYF.

This clonotype turned up a few times. This chain joins TRBV6-2 or TRBV6-3 and TRBJ2-2; 11 bases fit TRBD2. V gave up 2 bases and J gave up 6 bases; unmatched junction bases: 14. This CDR3 spans 19 amino acids. The V gene's germline CDR1 is MNHEY and CDR2 SVGEGT. DNA for the CDR3: TGTGCCAGCAGTTACACCCTCGGGCTAGCGGGAGGTATTCCCGGGGAGCTGTTTTTT. Translation: CASSYTLGLAGGIPGELFF.

This clonotype came up many times. At one end the junction does not follow the germline gene, possibly because of a read error. The CDR3 DNA is TGTGCCAGCAGTGATGGGCTGGGGCGCGTCTTT. Translating it yields CASSDGLGRVF. This chain links TRBV2 with TRBJ1-1; weak D call: TRBD1 (5 bases). Germline CDR1 SNHLY, CDR2 FYNNEI. The CDR3 sequence is 11 residues long.

This clonotype is a singleton in its sample. The chain links TRBV28 to TRBJ2-2; 8 positions agree with TRBD2. Germline lookup yields CDR1 MDHEN and CDR2 SYDVKM. This CDR3 has 16 residues. The J segment lost 3 bases and the V segment lost 5 bases, leaving 8 bases of the junction unmatched. CDR3 DNA sequence: TGTGCCAGCAGTCCCCGGGGGGGCGCGGACACCGGGGAGCTGTTTTTT. Amino acids: CASSPRGGADTGELFF.

In regard to this clonotype: This may arise from a read error, as a much more abundant clone is one base away. The chain combines TRBV6-1 with TRBJ1-2, with D uncertain. The V and J ends lost 3 bases and 7 bases respectively, with 12 bases between them. The CDR3 loop spans 13 amino acids. The germline V gene encodes CDR1 MNHNS and CDR2 SASEGT. CDR3 nucleotides: TGTGCCAGCAGTGAGCGGAAAGCTGGTGGCTACACCTTC. Amino acid sequence: CASSERKAGGYTF.

The chain employs TRBV20-1 and TRBJ2-7; D gene ambiguous. Germline CDR1 and CDR2: DFQATT and SNEGSKA (reference sequence). V was clipped by 3 bases and J by 0 bases, with 9 bases between them. The CDR3 sequence is 13 residues long. CDR3: CSASSTRSYEQYF. The CDR3 bases are TGCAGTGCTAGCTCCACCCGCTCCTACGAGCAGTACTTC.

This clonotype was counted many times. The V gene is TRBV20-1, the J gene TRBJ2-3, with TRBD1 identical over 9 bases. V gave up 8 bases and J gave up 5 bases; unmatched junction bases: 14. This CDR3 spans 15 amino acids. Germline-derived CDR1 and CDR2 are DFQATT and SNEGSKA (reference sequence). The CDR3 is CSTRGGDRVIDTQYF. The CDR3 DNA is TGCAGTACCCGGGGAGGGGACAGGGTAATAGATACGCAGTATTTT.

The chain links TRBV7-2 to TRBJ2-1; unclear D gene. The CDR3 is made up of 14 amino acids. CDR1 SGHTA and CDR2 FQGNSA come from the germline V gene. V lost 0 bases and J 5 bases, leaving 8 bases between the germline ends. Here the CDR3 DNA reads TGTGCCAGCAGCTTAGCGCTATTAGACAATGAGCAGTTCTTC. This translates into CASSLALLDNEQFF.

This clonotype was observed at least ten times. The rearrangement links TRBV6-2 or TRBV6-3 to TRBJ2-7; 9 positions match TRBD1. This CDR3 spans 16 amino acids. CDR1 and CDR2 from the germline V gene are MNHEY and SVGEGT. V shed 6 bases, J shed 2 bases, and the junction held 11 bases outside the gene matches. CDR3 coding DNA: TGTGCCAGCAGAAAAAAGACGGGACAGGGAACCTACGAGCAGTACTTC. This sequence encodes CASRKKTGQGTYEQYF.

This clonotype has ten or more counts. This chain links TRBV11-2 with TRBJ1-3; TRBD1 agrees at 7 bases. This CDR3 region has 20 residues. J gave up 0 bases and V 2 bases, and 16 bases lay outside the gene matches. CDR1 SGHAT and CDR2 FQNNGV come from the germline V gene. As DNA, the CDR3 is TGTGCCAGCAGCTTAATTCGGGTGGCCGGGGACAGATTCTCTGGAAACACCATATATTTT. It translates to CASSLIRVAGDRFSGNTIYF.

The rearrangement links TRBV4-2 to TRBJ2-3; unclear D gene. This CDR3 contains 18 residues. The germline V gene has CDR1 LGHNA and CDR2 YNFKEQ. Trimming shortened V by 1 base and J by 6 bases, and 23 bases separated the two germline ends. Here the CDR3 DNA reads TGTGCCAGCAGCCAAGCCGCTCAGGACCCCATCCAAGCGGATACGCAGTATTTT. Protein: CASSQAAQDPIQADTQYF.

The chain recombines TRBV10-3 with TRBJ2-1, with 8 bases aligning to TRBD2. The CDR3 is 18 residues long. Germline-derived CDR1 and CDR2 are ENHRY and SYGVKD. Unmatched junction bases numbered 12, after V lost 2 bases and J lost 3 bases. As DNA, the CDR3 is TGTGCCATCAGTGAGCCCCCGGGTAGCGGGACTGTCTACAATGAGCAGTTCTTC. Translating it yields CAISEPPGSGTVYNEQFF.

This clonotype occurred a few times. The rearrangement links TRBV10-3 to TRBJ2-3, with 8 positions matching TRBD2. V was clipped by 3 bases and J by 3 bases; unmatched bases: 5. The CDR3 length is 15 residues. Germline CDR1 and CDR2: ENHRY and SYGVKD. CDR3 in DNA: TGTGCCATCAGTGATCGCGGGGGGCATACAGATACGCAGTATTTT. Its translation is CAISDRGGHTDTQYF.

This clonotype was seen only a few times. The CDR3 region has the DNA TGTGCCAGCAGCTCGGGGGGGACGAATGAGCAGTTCTTC. It translates to CASSSGGTNEQFF. V gene TRBV11-3 combines with J gene TRBJ2-1, with 8 positions matching TRBD2. This CDR3 is 13 amino acids long. Per germline, CDR1 SGHNT and CDR2 YENEEA. The V and J ends lost 4 bases and 7 bases, in that order; junction bases with no gene match: 3.

The gene calls are TRBV11-2 and TRBJ1-4; 9 bases align to TRBD1. CDR1 is SGHAT and CDR2 is FQNNGV in the germline V gene. Germline trimming cut 4 bases from V and 4 bases from J; bases unmatched to any gene: 7. This CDR3 region has 16 residues. CDR3 DNA: TGTGCCAGCAGCTCTCCGGGACAGGGTGGTAATGAAAAACTGTTTTTT. Protein sequence: CASSSPGQGGNEKLFF.

In this sample, this clonotype turned up once. Given a much more abundant clone one base away, this may be a read error. V is TRBV20-1 and J is TRBJ2-1, with 8 bases fitting TRBD2. This CDR3 has 15 residues. Germline assignment: CDR1 DFQATT and CDR2 SNEGSKA (reference sequence). The CDR3 DNA reads TGCAGTGCTAGAGATCCAGCGGGAGTGCTCAATGGGCAGTTCTTC. Its translation: CSARDPAGVLNGQFF.

This clonotype occurred many times. The chain joins TRBV9 to TRBJ2-3, with 15 bases identical to TRBD2. Germline V gene sequence: CDR1 SGDLS, CDR2 YYNGEE. The CDR3 runs 16 residues. V shed 3 bases and J 5 bases; nucleotides not matched to a gene: 4. In DNA, the CDR3 is TGTGCCAGCAGCGCTGGACTAGCGGGAGGGGTAGATACGCAGTATTTT. Amino acids: CASSAGLAGGVDTQYF.

This clonotype was detected ten times or more. The chain links TRBV6-1 to TRBJ1-2; D gene ambiguous. CDR1 and CDR2 from the germline V gene are MNHNS and SASEGT. The length of the CDR3 is 16 residues. V was trimmed by 7 bases and J by 6 bases, leaving 24 bases between them. CDR3 amino acids: CASKKGVLTNVDGYTF. CDR3 sequence (DNA): TGTGCCAGCAAGAAGGGCGTCCTGACGAATGTGGATGGCTACACCTTC.